The 3 T cell receptor beta chains below all came from one sample that was sequenced in a study of blood T cell repertoires in COVID-19. Profiling relied on immunoSEQ multiplex PCR, and the TCRdb table lists in-frame clones only, not all of them. The sample shows roughly 70,000 clones, about 91% of them seen only once. Sequences were obtained from peripheral blood. Receptors were obtained from a woman aged 55-70 years with active COVID-19.

The chain carries TRBV5-1 and TRBJ1-1, with D possibly matching TRBD1 (5 bases). Deletions cut 0 bases from V and 5 bases from J, with 11 bases between. This CDR3 comprises 14 residues. The germline V gene encodes CDR1 SGHRS and CDR2 YFSETQ. The CDR3 sequence is CASSLAGGWTEAFF. The CDR3 DNA reads as TGCGCCAGCAGCTTGGCCGGGGGATGGACTGAAGCTTTCTTT. The full variable domain, in which reference TRBV5-1 and TRBJ1-1 provide the parts outside the CDR3, is KAGVTQTPRYLIKTRGQQVTLSCSPISGHRSVSWYQQTPGQGLQFLFEYFSETQRNKGNFPGRFSGRQFSNSRSEMNVSTLELGDSALYLCASSLAGGWTEAFFGQGTRLTVV.

This chain links TRBV2 with TRBJ2-2; D not resolved. V was trimmed by 4 bases and J by 9 bases, leaving 9 bases between them. Looked up from germline, CDR1 is SNHLY and CDR2 is FYNNEI. The CDR3 covers 12 residues. Written as DNA, the CDR3 is TGTGCCAGCAGTGTTCGTAGCCGGGAGCTGTTTTTT. This codes for CASSVRSRELFF.

This chain uses TRBV4-1 with TRBJ2-3, with TRBD2 matching 12 bases. In germline, CDR1 is MGHRA, CDR2 YSYEKL. The CDR3 spans 17 residues. V trimming: 1 base; J trimming: 2 bases; junction bases outside the gene matches: 4. The CDR3 coding sequence is TGCGCCAGCAGCCAAGCCGGACTAGCGGGGAACACAGATACGCAGTATTTT. Translating it yields CASSQAGLAGNTDTQYF.